Below, 6 T cell receptor beta chains from the same sample are listed, as sequenced in a study of cytomegalovirus exposure and HLA in healthy donors. Vbeta (60) and Jbeta (13) primers were used in the PCR. TCRdb keeps only in-frame clones here, not all; method: immunoSEQ multiplex PCR. This table holds around 50,000 clones. The material sequenced was PBMCs. The receptors were sampled from a male donor in good health and CMV-seropositive.

This chain connects TRBV20-1 to TRBJ1-2; D not certain. With 7 bases removed from V and 1 base from J, the gap between germline ends came to 7 bases. Germline CDR1 DFQATT, CDR2 SNEGSKA (reference sequence). The CDR3 length is 11 residues. This chain's CDR3 is CSVELNYGYTF. For the CDR3, the DNA is TGCAGTGTCGAGCTTAACTATGGCTACACCTTC.

The CDR3: CASSLEQGSNEQYF. In nucleotides, the CDR3 is TGTGCCAGCAGCTTGGAACAGGGTAGTAACGAGCAGTACTTC. The chain employs TRBV5-4 and TRBJ2-7; perhaps TRBD1 as D (6 bases). Deletions cut 0 bases from V and 5 bases from J, with 12 bases between. Germline CDR1 and CDR2: SGHNT and YYREEE (reference sequence). This CDR3 is 14 amino acids long.

V is TRBV7-3 and J is TRBJ2-7; a weak D match, TRBD1 (7 bases). V lost 2 bases and J lost 3, with 14 bases in between. The CDR3 has 15 amino acids. From germline, CDR1 is SGHTA and CDR2 FQGTGA. CDR3 in amino acids: CASSLLAGGIYEQYF. The CDR3 DNA sequence: TGTGCCAGCAGCTTACTAGCAGGGGGGATCTACGAGCAGTACTTC.

The chain carries TRBV6-5 and TRBJ1-3, with D uncertain. Germline V lookup: CDR1 MNHEY, CDR2 SVGAGI. Trimming left V 0 bases short and J 4 bases short, with 13 bases between. The CDR3 totals 16 residues. Here the CDR3 reads CASSYSTGLAGNTIYF. CDR3 nucleotide sequence: TGTGCCAGCAGTTACTCAACTGGGTTAGCGGGAAACACCATATATTTT.

V gene TRBV7-3 combines with J gene TRBJ2-3; perhaps TRBD1 as D (6 bases). Germline V lookup: CDR1 SGHTA, CDR2 FQGTGA. The CDR3 covers 15 residues. The germline V and J ends were trimmed by 2 bases and 3 bases, with 12 bases remaining between them. CDR3 sequence reads: CASSLGLGATDTQYF. In nucleotides, the CDR3 is TGTGCCAGCAGCTTAGGTCTGGGGGCGACAGATACGCAGTATTTT.

This chain uses TRBV7-9 with TRBJ1-1; D is unresolved. This CDR3 is built from 12 residues. Germline CDR1 and CDR2: SEHNR and FQNEAQ (reference sequence). Trimming took 4 bases from V and 8 from J, leaving 11 bases between them. For the CDR3, the DNA is TGTGCCAGCAGCTCGTCCCTGTTGGAAGCTTTCTTT. Its translation is CASSSSLLEAFF. The variable domain in full, with the rest retrieved from reference TRBV7-9 and TRBJ1-1, is DTGVSQNPRHKITKRGQNVTFRCDPISEHNRLYWYRQTLGQGPEFLTYFQNEAQLEKSRLLSDRFSAERPKGSFSTLEIQRTEQGDSAMYLCASSSSLLEAFFGQGTRLTVV.